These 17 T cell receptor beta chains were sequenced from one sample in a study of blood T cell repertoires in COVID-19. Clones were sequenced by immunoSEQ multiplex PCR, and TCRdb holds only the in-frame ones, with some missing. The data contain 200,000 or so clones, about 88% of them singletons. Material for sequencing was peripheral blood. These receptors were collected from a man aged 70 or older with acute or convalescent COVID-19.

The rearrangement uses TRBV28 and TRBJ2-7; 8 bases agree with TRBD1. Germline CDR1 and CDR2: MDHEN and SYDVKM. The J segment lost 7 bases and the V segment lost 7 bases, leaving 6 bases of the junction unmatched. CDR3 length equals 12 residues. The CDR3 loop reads CASINTGGEQYF. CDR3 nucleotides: TGTGCCAGCATCAACACAGGGGGAGAGCAGTACTTC. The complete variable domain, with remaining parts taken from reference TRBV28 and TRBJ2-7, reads DVKVTQSSRYLVKRTGEKVFLECVQDMDHENMFWYRQDPGLGLRLIYFSYDVKMKEKGDIPEGYSVSREKKERFSLILESASTNQTSMYLCASINTGGEQYFGPGTRLTVT.

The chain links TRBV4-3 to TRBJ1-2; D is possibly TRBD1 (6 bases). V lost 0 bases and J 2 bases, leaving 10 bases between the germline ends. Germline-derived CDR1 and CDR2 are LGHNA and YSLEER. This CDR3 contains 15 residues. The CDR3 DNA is TGCGCCAGCAGCCAAGATCGGACAGTAAACTATGGCTACACCTTC. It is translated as CASSQDRTVNYGYTF.

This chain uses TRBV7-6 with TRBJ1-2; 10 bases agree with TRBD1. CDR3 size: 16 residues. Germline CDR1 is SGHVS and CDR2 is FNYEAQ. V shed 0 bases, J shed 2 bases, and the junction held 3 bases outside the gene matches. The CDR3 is CASSLAPTGGNYGYTF. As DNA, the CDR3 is TGTGCCAGCAGCTTAGCGCCGACAGGGGGCAACTATGGCTACACCTTC.

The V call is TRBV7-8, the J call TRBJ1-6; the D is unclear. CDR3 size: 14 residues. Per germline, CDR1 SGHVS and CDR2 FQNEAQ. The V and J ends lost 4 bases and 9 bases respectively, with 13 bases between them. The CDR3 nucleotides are TGTGCCAGCAGCTCCCAGTTCCCTAGTTCACCCCTCCACTTT. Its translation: CASSSQFPSSPLHF.

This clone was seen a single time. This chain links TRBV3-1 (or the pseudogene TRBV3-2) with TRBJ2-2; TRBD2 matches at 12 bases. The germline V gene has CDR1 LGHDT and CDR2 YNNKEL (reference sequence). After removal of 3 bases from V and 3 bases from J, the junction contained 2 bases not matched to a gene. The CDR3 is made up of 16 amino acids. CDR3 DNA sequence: TGTGCCAGCAGCCACGGGACTAGCGGGCACACCGGGGAGCTGTTTTTT. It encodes CASSHGTSGHTGELFF.

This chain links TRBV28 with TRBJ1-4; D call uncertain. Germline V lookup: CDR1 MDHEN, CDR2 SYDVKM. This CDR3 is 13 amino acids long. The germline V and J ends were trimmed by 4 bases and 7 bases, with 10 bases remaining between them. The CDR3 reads CASSSQTFEKLFF. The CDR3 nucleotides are TGTGCCAGCAGTTCCCAGACTTTTGAAAAACTGTTTTTT. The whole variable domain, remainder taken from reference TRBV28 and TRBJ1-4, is DVKVTQSSRYLVKRTGEKVFLECVQDMDHENMFWYRQDPGLGLRLIYFSYDVKMKEKGDIPEGYSVSREKKERFSLILESASTNQTSMYLCASSSQTFEKLFFGSGTQLSVL.

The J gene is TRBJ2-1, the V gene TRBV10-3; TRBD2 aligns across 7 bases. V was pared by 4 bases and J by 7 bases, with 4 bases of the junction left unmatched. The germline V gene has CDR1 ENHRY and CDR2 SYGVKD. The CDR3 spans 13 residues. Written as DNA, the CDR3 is TGTGCCATCAGTGGGGACGGGGGGAATGAGCAGTTCTTC. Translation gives CAISGDGGNEQFF.

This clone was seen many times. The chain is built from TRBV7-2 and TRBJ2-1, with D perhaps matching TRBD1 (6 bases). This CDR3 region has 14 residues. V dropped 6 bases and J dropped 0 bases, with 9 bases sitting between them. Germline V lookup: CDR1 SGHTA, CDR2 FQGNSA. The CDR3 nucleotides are TGTGCCAGCAGTACAGGGATCTCCTACAATGAGCAGTTCTTC. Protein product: CASSTGISYNEQFF.

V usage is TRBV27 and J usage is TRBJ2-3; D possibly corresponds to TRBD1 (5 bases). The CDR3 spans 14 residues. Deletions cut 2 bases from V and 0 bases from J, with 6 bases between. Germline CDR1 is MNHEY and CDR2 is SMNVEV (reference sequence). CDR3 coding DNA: TGTGCCAGCAGTTTAAGGGGCAGCACAGATACGCAGTATTTT. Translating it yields CASSLRGSTDTQYF.

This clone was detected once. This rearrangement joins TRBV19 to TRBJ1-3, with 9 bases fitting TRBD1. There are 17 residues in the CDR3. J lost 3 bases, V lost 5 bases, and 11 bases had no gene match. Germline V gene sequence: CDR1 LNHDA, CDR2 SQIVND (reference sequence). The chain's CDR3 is CASSQQGANVIGNTIYF. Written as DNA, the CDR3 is TGTGCCAGTAGTCAACAGGGGGCTAATGTTATTGGAAACACCATATATTTT.

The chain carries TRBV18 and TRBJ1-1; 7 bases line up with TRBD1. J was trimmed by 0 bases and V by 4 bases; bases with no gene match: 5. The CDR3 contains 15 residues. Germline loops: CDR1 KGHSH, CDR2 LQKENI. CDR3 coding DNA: TGTGCCAGCTCACGACAGGGAAGAATGAACACTGAAGCTTTCTTT. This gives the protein CASSRQGRMNTEAFF.

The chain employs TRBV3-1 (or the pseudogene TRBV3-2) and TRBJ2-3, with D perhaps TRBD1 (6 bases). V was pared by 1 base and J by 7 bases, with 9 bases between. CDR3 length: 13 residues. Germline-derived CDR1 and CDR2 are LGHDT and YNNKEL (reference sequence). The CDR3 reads CASSQGGGYTQYF. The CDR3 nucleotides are TGTGCCAGCAGCCAAGGAGGGGGTTATACGCAGTATTTT.

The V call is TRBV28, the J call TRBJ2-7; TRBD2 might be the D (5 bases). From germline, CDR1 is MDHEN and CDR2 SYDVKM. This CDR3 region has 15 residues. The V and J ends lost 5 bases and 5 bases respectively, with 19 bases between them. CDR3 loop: CASSPLWVAGHEQYF. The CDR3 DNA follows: TGTGCCAGCAGTCCTCTTTGGGTGGCGGGCCACGAGCAGTACTTC.

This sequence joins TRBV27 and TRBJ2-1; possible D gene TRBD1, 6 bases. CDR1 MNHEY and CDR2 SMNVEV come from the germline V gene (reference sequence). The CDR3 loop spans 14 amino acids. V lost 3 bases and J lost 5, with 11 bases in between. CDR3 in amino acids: CASSFLGQHNEQFF. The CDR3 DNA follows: TGTGCCAGCAGTTTTCTCGGACAGCACAATGAGCAGTTCTTC.

CDR3: CASSPHINSGNTIYF. The CDR3 nucleotides are TGTGCCAGTAGCCCCCACATCAACTCTGGAAACACCATATATTTT. The gene calls are TRBV19 and TRBJ1-3; D uncertain. The CDR3 is 15 amino acids. The germline V and J ends were trimmed by 6 bases and 0 bases, with 12 bases remaining between them. Germline CDR1 and CDR2: LNHDA and SQIVND (reference sequence).

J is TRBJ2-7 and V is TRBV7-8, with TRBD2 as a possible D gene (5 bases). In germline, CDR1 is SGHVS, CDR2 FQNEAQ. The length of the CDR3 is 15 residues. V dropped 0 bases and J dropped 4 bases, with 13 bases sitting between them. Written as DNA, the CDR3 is TGTGCCAGCAGCTTAGCGCCCCGGGGAGATTACGAGCAGTACTTC. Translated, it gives CASSLAPRGDYEQYF.

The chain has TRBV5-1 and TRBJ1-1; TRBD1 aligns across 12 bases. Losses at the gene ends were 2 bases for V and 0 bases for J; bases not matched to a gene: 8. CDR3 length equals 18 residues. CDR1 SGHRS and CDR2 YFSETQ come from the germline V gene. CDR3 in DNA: TGCGCCAGCAGCTTAGGGACAGGGGGCGCAAGGGTGAACACTGAAGCTTTCTTT. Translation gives CASSLGTGGARVNTEAFF.